This T cell receptor beta chain originates from a study of blood T cell repertoires in COVID-19. Profiled with immunoSEQ multiplex PCR; TCRdb holds only in-frame clones, not every one. The sample lists roughly 74,000 clones, over 75% occurring once. The trim removed 8 bases at V and 1 base at J, leaving 4 bases unmatched. Germline CDR1 and CDR2: MNHEY and SMNVEV (reference sequence). The CDR3 has 16 amino acids. The chain combines TRBV27 with TRBJ2-1, with 14 bases identical to TRBD2. This clonotype was sampled from a man aged 65-85 years with active or convalescent COVID-19. The sample consisted of peripheral blood. The CDR3 DNA follows: TGTGCCAGCGGGACTAGCGGGAGAGTATCCTACAATGAGCAGTTCTTC. This translates into CASGTSGRVSYNEQFF.